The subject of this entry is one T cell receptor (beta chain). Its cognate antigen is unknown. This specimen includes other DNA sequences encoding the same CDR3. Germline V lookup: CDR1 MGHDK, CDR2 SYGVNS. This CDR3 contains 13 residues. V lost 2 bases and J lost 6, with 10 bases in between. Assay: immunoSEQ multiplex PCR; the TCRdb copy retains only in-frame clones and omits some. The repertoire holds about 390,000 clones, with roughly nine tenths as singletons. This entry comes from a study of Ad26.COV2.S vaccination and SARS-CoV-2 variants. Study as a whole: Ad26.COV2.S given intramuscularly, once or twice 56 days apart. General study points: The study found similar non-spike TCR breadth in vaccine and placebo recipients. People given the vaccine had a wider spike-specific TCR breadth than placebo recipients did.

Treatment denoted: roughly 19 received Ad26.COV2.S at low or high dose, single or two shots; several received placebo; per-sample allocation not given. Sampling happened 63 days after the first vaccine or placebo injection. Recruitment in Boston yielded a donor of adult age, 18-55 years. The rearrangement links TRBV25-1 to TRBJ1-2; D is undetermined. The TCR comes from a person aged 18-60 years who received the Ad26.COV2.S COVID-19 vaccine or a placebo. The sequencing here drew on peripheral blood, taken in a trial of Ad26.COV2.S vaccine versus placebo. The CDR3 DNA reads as TGTGCCAGCAGTGAAGTGGGAAGGGATGGCTACACCTTC. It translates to CASSEVGRDGYTF.